Below, 18 T cell receptor beta chains from the same sample are listed, as sequenced in a study of T cells after posttransplantation cyclophosphamide. Methotrexate plus calcineurin inhibitor accompanied controls' myeloablative marrow transplants; sampling was 1 year later. Profiled with immunoSEQ multiplex PCR; TCRdb holds only in-frame clones, not every one. The sample lists approximately 20,000 clones, more than 80% seen once, with around 1.9% in the top ten. This sample comprised PBMCs, obtained 350 to 400 days after allogeneic stem cell transplant with calcineurin inhibitor and methotrexate. Source of these receptors: a female patient younger than 45 who received an allogeneic stem cell transplant from an unrelated donor, was CMV-positive, and had acute and chronic GVHD. Some T cells may be supplied by the graft donor.

The chain employs TRBV9 and TRBJ2-3; 9 bases align to TRBD1. Germline V lookup: CDR1 SGDLS, CDR2 YYNGEE. This CDR3 region has 16 residues. Germline trimming cut 3 bases from V and 6 bases from J; bases unmatched to any gene: 11. The CDR3 DNA reads TGTGCCAGCAGCGCACTCCCGGGACAGGGACTGGATACGCAGTATTTT. This codes for CASSALPGQGLDTQYF.

This clone was recorded a few times. V and J are TRBV9 and TRBJ2-1; the D is unclear. CDR1 and CDR2 (germline): SGDLS, YYNGEE. The CDR3 sequence is 13 residues long. The ends were cut back, 6 bases at V and 6 bases at J, with 13 bases in the middle. The CDR3 nucleotides read TGTGCCAGCACCCCTGACTCGGGCAATGAGCAGTTCTTC. This sequence encodes CASTPDSGNEQFF.

This clone turned up a few times. The chain is built from TRBV21-1 and TRBJ1-4; the D segment call TRBD1 is taken from the table without a DNA check. TRBV21-1 is assigned pseudogene status. There are 14 residues in the CDR3. CDR3 DNA: TGTGCCAGCAGCGACCGGGACAGGGGGGAAAAACTGTTTTTT. Protein: CASSDRDRGEKLFF.

The genes are TRBV27 and TRBJ1-2, with a tentative D call TRBD1 (5 bases). There are 13 residues in the CDR3. The V gene lost 6 bases and the J gene lost 4 bases, with 12 bases spanning the gap. Germline lookup yields CDR1 MNHEY and CDR2 SMNVEV (reference sequence). The CDR3 DNA reads TGTGCCAGCAGCCCTGCAGGGCTCTATGGCTACACCTTC. Translating it yields CASSPAGLYGYTF.

The CDR3 coding sequence is TGCGCCAGCACCCCACTAGCGGAGGTCACCGGGGAGCTGTTTTTT. It specifies CASTPLAEVTGELFF. This chain links TRBV5-1 with TRBJ2-2; 8 positions match TRBD2. This CDR3 region has 15 residues. Germline CDR1 and CDR2: SGHRS and YFSETQ. J lost 4 bases, V lost 6 bases, and 8 bases had no gene match.

V is TRBV5-6 and J is TRBJ2-7; possible D gene TRBD1, 5 bases. The CDR3 covers 13 residues. V was cut by 0 bases and J by 4 bases, with 8 bases left in between. Germline CDR1 is SGHDT and CDR2 is YYEEEE. This CDR3 reads CASSLDRSYEQYV. The CDR3 nucleotides read TGTGCCAGCAGCTTGGACAGGTCGTACGAGCAGTACGTC.

The rearrangement uses TRBV19 and TRBJ2-3; D uncertain. Germline-derived CDR1 and CDR2 are LNHDA and SQIVND (reference sequence). The CDR3 consists of 15 residues. V was pared by 3 bases and J by 0 bases, with 10 bases between. CDR3 sequence: CASSMRRTSTDTQYF. CDR3 in DNA: TGTGCCAGTAGTATGAGGCGAACTAGCACAGATACGCAGTATTTT.

The V gene is TRBV28, the J gene TRBJ2-7; TRBD1 matches 8 bases. V shed 2 bases and J 0 bases; nucleotides not matched to a gene: 6. The CDR3 spans 16 residues. Per the germline V gene, CDR1 is MDHEN and CDR2 is SYDVKM. The CDR3 spells CASSLNRQGSSYEQYV. The CDR3 DNA follows: TGTGCCAGCAGTTTAAATCGACAGGGGTCCTCCTACGAGCAGTACGTC.

The chain joins TRBV19 to TRBJ1-1; the D is unclear. Trimming stripped 0 bases from V and 1 base from J, with 9 bases between. Germline V gene sequence: CDR1 LNHDA, CDR2 SQIVND (reference sequence). The CDR3 spans 15 residues. The CDR3 loop is CASSIELAANTEAFF. DNA of the CDR3: TGTGCCAGTAGTATAGAGTTGGCGGCGAACACTGAAGCTTTCTTT.

V and J are TRBV14 and TRBJ1-1, with a weak D call TRBD1 (5 bases). This CDR3 has 13 residues. Germline loops: CDR1 SGHDN, CDR2 FVKESK. Trimming took 4 bases from V and 3 from J, leaving 9 bases between them. Written as DNA, the CDR3 is TGTGCCAGCAGCCGGGGGGAGGACACTGAAGCTTTCTTT. It encodes CASSRGEDTEAFF.

V gene TRBV2 combines with J gene TRBJ2-2; 12 nucleotides agree with TRBD2. The CDR3 is made up of 16 amino acids. Germline V lookup: CDR1 SNHLY, CDR2 FYNNEI. Trimming removed 3 bases from V and 6 bases from J; junction bases left unmatched: 5. The CDR3 DNA follows: TGTGCCAGCAGTGAGACTAGCGGGAGAACCGCCGGGGAGCTGTTTTTT. Amino acids: CASSETSGRTAGELFF.

The chain carries TRBV7-3 and TRBJ2-1, with 8 positions matching TRBD2. Germline V gene sequence: CDR1 SGHTA, CDR2 FQGTGA. The V and J ends lost 5 bases and 9 bases, in that order; junction bases with no gene match: 15. The CDR3 extends over 16 amino acids. The CDR3 region has the DNA TGTGCCAGCAGCCCCACACAGCGGGAGTCTACCGCTGAGCAGTTCTTC. Its translation: CASSPTQRESTAEQFF.

The chain carries TRBV5-1 and TRBJ1-4; 7 bases fit TRBD1. From germline, CDR1 is SGHRS and CDR2 YFSETQ. Germline trimming cut 3 bases from V and 0 bases from J; bases unmatched to any gene: 2. The CDR3 totals 15 residues. The CDR3 here is CASSSGQATNEKLFF. As DNA, the CDR3 is TGCGCCAGCAGCTCCGGACAGGCAACTAATGAAAAACTGTTTTTT.

The CDR3 sequence is CASHPRQSYGYTF. As DNA, the CDR3 is TGTGCCAGTCATCCAAGACAGTCGTATGGCTACACCTTC. The rearrangement joins TRBV19 to TRBJ1-2; weak D call: TRBD1 (5 bases). The V end lost 8 bases, the J end lost 5 bases, and 15 bases lay between the germline ends. Germline CDR1 is LNHDA and CDR2 is SQIVND (reference sequence). The CDR3 spans 13 residues.

The V and J genes are TRBV5-4 and TRBJ2-3; TRBD2 matches 9 bases. Germline V gene lookup returns CDR1 SGHNT and CDR2 YYREEE (reference sequence). The CDR3 has 16 residues. The trim removed 5 bases at V and 8 bases at J, leaving 15 bases unmatched. CDR3 DNA sequence: TGTGCCAGCAGGAGTAACCCCGCGGGAGGGCCGGCTACGCAGTATTTT. Translated, it gives CASRSNPAGGPATQYF. The full variable domain, in which reference TRBV5-4 and TRBJ2-3 provide the parts outside the CDR3, is ETGVTQSPTHLIKTRGQQVTLRCSSQSGHNTVSWYQQALGQGPQFIFQYYREEENGRGNFPPRFSGLQFPNYSSELNVNALELDDSALYLCASRSNPAGGPATQYFGPGTRLTVL.

CDR3 DNA: TGTGCCAGCAGCTTTGGGGACAGCTTGTACCAAGAGACCCAGTACTTC. This translates into CASSFGDSLYQETQYF. V and J are TRBV5-6 and TRBJ2-5, with 7 bases that match TRBD1. After removal of 2 bases from V and 0 bases from J, the junction contained 7 bases not matched to a gene. The CDR3 length is 16 residues. The germline V gene encodes CDR1 SGHDT and CDR2 YYEEEE.

The V and J genes are TRBV5-1 and TRBJ2-7; 10 bases line up with TRBD2. Germline V gives CDR1 SGHRS, CDR2 YFSETQ. The CDR3 is 15 amino acids. V was clipped by 0 bases and J by 2 bases; unmatched bases: 2. The CDR3 region is CASSLDTSGAYEQYV. For the CDR3, the DNA is TGCGCCAGCAGCTTGGATACTAGCGGGGCCTACGAGCAGTACGTC.

This sequence joins TRBV19 and TRBJ2-3; 9 positions match TRBD2. V was clipped by 4 bases and J by 0 bases; unmatched bases: 8. CDR1 is LNHDA and CDR2 is SQIVND in the germline V gene (reference sequence). The CDR3 consists of 17 residues. The CDR3 sequence is CASSTRLTSGSTDTQYF. Written as DNA, the CDR3 is TGTGCCAGTAGTACACGCCTGACTAGCGGAAGCACAGATACGCAGTATTTT.